The 24 T cell receptor beta chains reported below all come from one sample, sequenced in a study of OX40 agonist ivuxolimab in advanced cancers. Clones were read by immunoSEQ multiplex PCR, and TCRdb kept only the in-frame ones, dropping some. The table includes nearly 85,000 clones, just over 85% detected once. Sample: CD4+ or CD8+ T cells sorted from blood, taken in a trial of the OX40 agonist ivuxolimab. The source of these receptors is an adult with an advanced solid tumor such as melanoma, head and neck, liver or kidney cancer.

The V gene is TRBV7-8, the J gene TRBJ2-5; TRBD1 matches at 8 bases. This CDR3 contains 12 residues. Trimming removed 4 bases from V and 10 bases from J; junction bases left unmatched: 5. Germline V gene data show CDR1 as SGHVS and CDR2 as FQNEAQ. In DNA, the CDR3 is TGTGCCAGCAGCTCCCAACAGGGGGGCCAGTACTTC. Translated, it gives CASSSQQGGQYF.

This clone was recorded a few times. The chain links TRBV2 to TRBJ1-2; 7 bases align to TRBD1. Germline values: CDR1 SNHLY, CDR2 FYNNEI. V shed 7 bases, J shed 3 bases, and the junction held 14 bases outside the gene matches. The CDR3 spans 16 residues. CDR3 protein: CASTGGRGEVYYGYTF. The CDR3 region has the DNA TGTGCCAGCACCGGGGGCAGGGGGGAAGTCTACTATGGCTACACCTTC.

This clone was seen a single time. The chain employs TRBV28 and TRBJ1-3; D call uncertain. Between the trimmed V and J ends, which lost 10 bases and 3 bases, there was a span of 19 bases. Germline V gene data show CDR1 as MDHEN and CDR2 as SYDVKM. The CDR3 is 15 amino acids. The CDR3 protein is CATERRLLDGNTIYF. DNA for the CDR3: TGTGCCACTGAGAGGAGGCTTTTAGATGGAAACACCATATATTTT.

The chain has TRBV7-3 and TRBJ1-6; tentative D call: TRBD1 (5 bases). The length of the CDR3 is 13 residues. Trimming removed 4 bases at V and 9 bases at J, with 10 bases between. CDR1 is SGHTA, CDR2 FQGTGA, per germline. CDR3 bases: TGTGCCAGCAGCTCTGGGGACTTTTCACCCCTCCACTTT. This translates into CASSSGDFSPLHF.

The V and J genes are TRBV29-1 and TRBJ2-3; TRBD2 aligns across 12 bases. The CDR3 has 17 residues. Germline-derived CDR1 and CDR2 are SQVTM and ANQGSEA. V shed 6 bases, J shed 5 bases, and the junction held 15 bases outside the gene matches. CDR3 sequence reads: CSVLDSGLAGNGDTQYF. The CDR3 coding sequence is TGCAGCGTCCTCGATTCGGGACTAGCGGGTAATGGAGATACGCAGTATTTT.

The chain carries TRBV5-3 and TRBJ1-2, with D perhaps TRBD1 (6 bases). TRBV5-3 is filed as an ORF, its function uncertain. This CDR3 comprises 16 residues. Trimming took 1 base from V and 8 from J, leaving 21 bases between them. CDR3 in DNA: TGTGCCAGAAGCTTGTCGCGGGGCCGACAGGAAGAGGGCTACACCTTC. The encoded protein is CARSLSRGRQEEGYTF.

The chain joins TRBV7-2 to TRBJ1-4, with TRBD1 as a possible D gene (6 bases). The CDR3 loop spans 15 amino acids. Trimming pared 4 bases from V and 8 bases from J, leaving 17 bases between. Germline V lookup: CDR1 SGHTA, CDR2 FQGNSA. The DNA of the CDR3 is TGTGCCAGCAGCTCCGGGAGCAGGGGAGGCGAAAAACTGTTTTTT. Encoded protein: CASSSGSRGGEKLFF.

A few counts support this clone. This rearrangement joins TRBV20-1 to TRBJ1-1, with D possibly TRBD1 on 6 matching bases. The V end lost 1 base, the J end lost 8 bases, and 8 bases lay between the germline ends. The CDR3 runs 11 residues. CDR1 and CDR2 from the germline V gene are DFQATT and SNEGSKA (reference sequence). CDR3 residues: CSARGDREAFF. DNA for the CDR3: TGCAGTGCTAGAGGTGACAGGGAAGCTTTCTTT.

The V call is TRBV10-2, the J call TRBJ1-1; D is unclear. Germline CDR1 is WSHSY and CDR2 is SAAADI. This CDR3 is built from 15 residues. Trimming stripped 0 bases from V and 1 base from J, with 9 bases between. CDR3 residues: CASSESGRENTEAFF. CDR3 nucleotides: TGCGCCAGCAGTGAGTCGGGCCGGGAGAACACTGAAGCTTTCTTT.

This chain joins TRBV7-3 and TRBJ2-3, with D possibly matching TRBD1 (6 bases). The germline V and J ends were trimmed by 2 bases and 2 bases, with 11 bases remaining between them. Germline CDR1 SGHTA, CDR2 FQGTGA. This CDR3 region has 15 residues. In nucleotides, the CDR3 is TGTGCCAGCAGCTTACGGTCAGGGGTCACAGATACGCAGTATTTT. This gives the protein CASSLRSGVTDTQYF. The complete variable domain, with remaining parts taken from reference TRBV7-3 and TRBJ2-3, reads GAGVSQTPSNKVTEKGKYVELRCDPISGHTALYWYRQSLGQGPEFLIYFQGTGAADDSGLPNDRFFAVRPEGSVSTLKIQRTERGDSAVYLCASSLRSGVTDTQYFGPGTRLTVL.

The chain has TRBV6-5 and TRBJ2-1; maybe TRBD1 (5 bases). V lost 2 bases and J 5 bases, leaving 10 bases between the germline ends. The CDR3 has 14 amino acids. Germline V gives CDR1 MNHEY, CDR2 SVGAGI. The CDR3 bases are TGTGCCAGCAGTTACAGGGGTCGTAACAATGAGCAGTTCTTC. It yields the protein CASSYRGRNNEQFF.

This clone appeared a single time. J is TRBJ2-2 and V is TRBV4-2; 14 bases map to TRBD2. The CDR3 is 16 amino acids. In germline, CDR1 is LGHNA, CDR2 YNFKEQ. J gave up 6 bases and V 3 bases, and 3 bases lay outside the gene matches. This CDR3 is CASSHGLAGGAGELFF. The CDR3 bases are TGTGCCAGCAGCCACGGACTAGCGGGGGGCGCCGGGGAGCTGTTTTTT.

This chain joins TRBV7-3 and TRBJ2-3; no definite D call. This CDR3 is built from 12 residues. The germline V gene encodes CDR1 SGHTA and CDR2 FQGTGA. V lost 2 bases and J 2 bases, leaving 2 bases between the germline ends. CDR3 sequence (DNA): TGTGCCAGCAGCTTACACACAGATACGCAGTATTTT. This sequence encodes CASSLHTDTQYF.

The genes are TRBV5-1 and TRBJ1-2; 10 bases match TRBD1. The CDR3 runs to 15 residues. Germline V gene data show CDR1 as SGHRS and CDR2 as YFSETQ. Unmatched junction bases numbered 6, after V lost 3 bases and J lost 4 bases. The CDR3: CASSSGQGRTYGYTF. The CDR3 DNA is TGCGCCAGCAGCTCGGGACAGGGGAGGACCTATGGCTACACCTTC. Full variable domain (rest looked up from reference TRBV5-1 and TRBJ1-2): KAGVTQTPRYLIKTRGQQVTLSCSPISGHRSVSWYQQTPGQGLQFLFEYFSETQRNKGNFPGRFSGRQFSNSRSEMNVSTLELGDSALYLCASSSGQGRTYGYTFGSGTRLTVV.

The CDR3 region has the DNA TGTGCCAGCAGCCCGACAGGGCCTGAAGCTTTCTTT. Protein product: CASSPTGPEAFF. The rearrangement links TRBV28 to TRBJ1-1; 7 nucleotides agree with TRBD1. This CDR3 region has 12 residues. The ends lost 6 bases at V and 6 bases at J; junction bases unmatched: 4. Germline-derived CDR1 and CDR2 are MDHEN and SYDVKM.

J is TRBJ2-5 and V is TRBV9; D gene ambiguous. Trimming removed 4 bases from V and 1 base from J, with 8 bases in between. The CDR3 totals 13 residues. The germline V gene encodes CDR1 SGDLS and CDR2 YYNGEE. The CDR3 region has the DNA TGTGCCAGCAGCTTCACGAGCCAAGAGACCCAGTACTTC. It specifies CASSFTSQETQYF.

The chain combines TRBV5-5 with TRBJ2-3; 10 bases match TRBD1. V shed 0 bases and J 6 bases; nucleotides not matched to a gene: 7. Germline V gives CDR1 SGHKS, CDR2 YYEKEE (reference sequence). The CDR3 has 16 amino acids. The CDR3 is CASSLGTGGGSDTQYF. CDR3 DNA sequence: TGTGCCAGCAGCTTGGGGACAGGGGGTGGCTCGGATACGCAGTATTTT.

V and J are TRBV9 and TRBJ1-3, with a weak D call TRBD1 (5 bases). Trimming took off 3 bases at V and 4 bases at J, with 14 bases between the two ends. The germline CDR1 and CDR2 sequences are SGDLS and YYNGEE. The CDR3 consists of 15 residues. Here the CDR3 DNA reads TGTGCCAGCAGCGCCACAGGACCCCCCGGAAACACCATATATTTT. This sequence encodes CASSATGPPGNTIYF.

The rearrangement uses TRBV18 and TRBJ2-5; a weak D match, TRBD1 (5 bases). Trimming took off 5 bases at V and 2 bases at J, with 6 bases between the two ends. The length of the CDR3 is 12 residues. CDR1 KGHSH and CDR2 LQKENI come from the germline V gene. In DNA, the CDR3 is TGTGCCAGCTCAACAGGACAAGAGACCCAGTACTTC. Residues: CASSTGQETQYF.

This clone was picked up one time. V is TRBV28 and J is TRBJ1-5; no clear D gene. With 7 bases removed from V and 3 bases from J, the gap between germline ends came to 16 bases. The CDR3 totals 15 residues. The germline gives CDR1 MDHEN, CDR2 SYDVKM. The CDR3 coding sequence is TGTGCCAGCACCAATAGTCCCCACTTCAATCAGCCCCAGCATTTT. This encodes CASTNSPHFNQPQHF.

DNA of the CDR3: TGTGCCAGCAACAAAGGGACAGTCTCTGGAAACACCATATATTTT. Encoded protein: CASNKGTVSGNTIYF. The genes are TRBV28 and TRBJ1-3, with 7 nucleotides matching TRBD1. The junction had 6 bases not matched to a gene; V was cut back by 7 bases and J by 0 bases. The CDR3 consists of 15 residues. Germline-derived CDR1 and CDR2 are MDHEN and SYDVKM.

The CDR3 nucleotides are TGTGCCAGCTCACCTTTCAGGATTTCGGACACTGAAGCTTTCTTT. It specifies CASSPFRISDTEAFF. The chain recombines TRBV18 with TRBJ1-1; no definite D call. Trimming took 3 bases from V and 3 from J, leaving 14 bases between them. The CDR3 spans 15 residues. Germline V CDR1 and CDR2: KGHSH, LQKENI. Based on the CDR3 plus reference TRBV18 and TRBJ1-1, the full variable domain is NAGVMQNPRHLVRRRGQEARLRCSPMKGHSHVYWYRQLPEEGLKFMVYLQKENIIDESGMPKERFSAEFPKEGPSILRIQQVVRGDSAAYFCASSPFRISDTEAFFGQGTRLTVV.

This chain uses TRBV5-1 with TRBJ1-1; D is ambiguous. The CDR3 has 14 residues. V dropped 4 bases and J dropped 1 base, with 11 bases sitting between them. Germline V lookup: CDR1 SGHRS, CDR2 YFSETQ. In DNA form, the CDR3 reads TGCGCCAGCAGCCTATCCCCAGGGAACACTGAAGCTTTCTTT. Protein sequence: CASSLSPGNTEAFF.

This sequence joins TRBV5-1 and TRBJ2-1; 12 nucleotides agree with TRBD2. This CDR3 region has 15 residues. V shed 4 bases, J shed 4 bases, and the junction held 3 bases outside the gene matches. The germline gives CDR1 SGHRS, CDR2 YFSETQ. This chain's CDR3 is CASSASGGVYNEQFF. CDR3 sequence (DNA): TGCGCCAGCAGCGCTAGCGGGGGGGTTTACAATGAGCAGTTCTTC. The full variable domain, completed using reference TRBV5-1 and TRBJ2-1, is KAGVTQTPRYLIKTRGQQVTLSCSPISGHRSVSWYQQTPGQGLQFLFEYFSETQRNKGNFPGRFSGRQFSNSRSEMNVSTLELGDSALYLCASSASGGVYNEQFFGPGTRLTVL.